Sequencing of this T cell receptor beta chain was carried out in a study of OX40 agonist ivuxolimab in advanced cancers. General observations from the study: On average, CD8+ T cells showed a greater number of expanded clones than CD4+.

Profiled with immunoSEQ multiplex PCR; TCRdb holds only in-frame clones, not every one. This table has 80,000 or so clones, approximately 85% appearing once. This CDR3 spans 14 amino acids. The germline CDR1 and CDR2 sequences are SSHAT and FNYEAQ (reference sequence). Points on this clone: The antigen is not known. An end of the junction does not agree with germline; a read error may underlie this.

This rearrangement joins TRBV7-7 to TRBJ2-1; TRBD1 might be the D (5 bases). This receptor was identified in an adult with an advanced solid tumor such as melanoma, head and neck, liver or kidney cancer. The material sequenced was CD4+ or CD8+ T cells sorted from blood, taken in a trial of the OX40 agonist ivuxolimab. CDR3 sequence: CASSFSPGLNEQFF. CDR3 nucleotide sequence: TGTGCTAGCAGCTTTTCCCCAGGGCTTAATGAGCAGTTCTTC.